The 30 T cell receptor beta chains below come from one sample, sequenced in a study of blood T cell repertoires in COVID-19. Data came from immunoSEQ multiplex PCR; TCRdb stores just in-frame clones and leaves some out. The data contain about 140,000 clones, roughly 84% of them seen just once; the ten biggest clones take up under 7%. Sequenced material: PBMCs or T cells enriched from blood (not recorded which). Receptors originate from a man aged 35 to 55 with acute COVID-19.

This rearrangement joins TRBV6-2 or TRBV6-3 to TRBJ2-7; 11 bases are a match to TRBD2. Germline trimming cut 4 bases from V and 5 bases from J; bases unmatched to any gene: 16. Per the germline V gene, CDR1 is MNHEY and CDR2 is SVGEGT. The CDR3 totals 18 residues. The CDR3 loop is CASSSHPPLVAGGNEQYF. CDR3 sequence (DNA): TGTGCCAGCAGTTCTCACCCCCCGTTGGTAGCGGGAGGGAACGAGCAGTACTTC.

The chain employs TRBV5-1 and TRBJ1-1, with TRBD1 identical over 7 bases. V trimming: 5 bases; J trimming: 4 bases; junction bases outside the gene matches: 11. CDR1 and CDR2 from the germline V gene are SGHRS and YFSETQ. This CDR3 contains 15 residues. CDR3 sequence reads: CASSPQGDLGTEAFF. CDR3 nucleotides: TGCGCCAGCAGTCCCCAGGGGGACTTGGGCACTGAAGCTTTCTTT.

The gene calls are TRBV6-2 or TRBV6-3 and TRBJ2-1; 9 bases match TRBD1. This CDR3 has 15 residues. Trimming took 7 bases from V and 6 from J; bases not matched to a gene: 10. Germline V CDR1 and CDR2: MNHEY, SVGEGT. This CDR3 is CASTPSGQGINEQFF. In DNA, the CDR3 is TGTGCCAGCACCCCATCCGGACAGGGGATCAATGAGCAGTTCTTC.

The rearrangement uses TRBV7-6 and TRBJ2-7; 8 positions agree with TRBD2. V shed 1 base, J shed 5 bases, and the junction held 7 bases outside the gene matches. Germline V gene data show CDR1 as SGHVS and CDR2 as FNYEAQ. CDR3 size: 15 residues. In DNA, the CDR3 is TGTGCCAGCAGCTTAGTAGCCTCGGGGGGGAACGAGCAGTACTTC. As protein: CASSLVASGGNEQYF.

CDR3 in amino acids: CASSLYTETYEQYF. CDR3 in DNA: TGTGCCAGCAGCTTATATACAGAAACCTACGAGCAGTACTTC. The chain employs TRBV11-2 and TRBJ2-7, with D uncertain. V gave up 2 bases and J gave up 2 bases, with 10 bases separating them. CDR1 and CDR2 from the germline V gene are SGHAT and FQNNGV. CDR3 size: 14 residues. Using reference TRBV11-2 and TRBJ2-7 for the parts outside the CDR3, the full variable domain is EAGVAQSPRYKIIEKRQSVAFWCNPISGHATLYWYQQILGQGPKLLIQFQNNGVVDDSQLPKDRFSAERLKGVDSTLKIQPAKLEDSAVYLCASSLYTETYEQYFGPGTRLTVT.

This chain joins TRBV6-1 and TRBJ2-7; TRBD1 matches 7 bases. After removal of 0 bases from V and 6 bases from J, the junction contained 8 bases not matched to a gene. Germline V gives CDR1 MNHNS, CDR2 SASEGT. The CDR3 totals 15 residues. The CDR3 region has the DNA TGTGCCAGCAGTGAAGCGCTTGCCAGGGGGAGCGAGCAGTACTTC. Protein product: CASSEALARGSEQYF.

The genes are TRBV12-3 or TRBV12-4 and TRBJ2-3; D perhaps matches TRBD2 (5 bases). With 5 bases removed from V and 4 bases from J, the gap between germline ends came to 10 bases. The CDR3 totals 13 residues. The CDR3 nucleotides are TGTGCCAGCAGTCCGGGGTTCCCAGATACGCAGTATTTT. The encoded protein is CASSPGFPDTQYF.

The chain's CDR3 is CASSEPGEGTDTQYF. The CDR3, as DNA: TGTGCCAGCTCGGAGCCGGGGGAGGGCACAGATACGCAGTATTTT. The rearrangement uses TRBV19 and TRBJ2-3; maybe TRBD2 (6 bases). The CDR3 runs to 15 residues. The germline CDR1 and CDR2 sequences are LNHDA and SQIVND (reference sequence). V was shortened by 9 bases and J by 1 base, with 17 bases between the two germline ends.

The rearrangement uses TRBV3-1 (or the pseudogene TRBV3-2) and TRBJ1-6; 7 positions agree with TRBD1. Trimming took 6 bases from V and 5 from J; bases not matched to a gene: 4. Germline CDR1 LGHDT, CDR2 YNNKEL (reference sequence). The length of the CDR3 is 14 residues. CDR3 in DNA: TGTGCCAGCAGACAGGGGTTGGATAATTCACCCCTCCACTTT. It is translated as CASRQGLDNSPLHF.

The chain is built from TRBV11-2 and TRBJ2-1; 7 nucleotides agree with TRBD1. The CDR3 sequence is 16 residues long. Trimming at V came to 4 bases and at J to 2 bases, leaving 8 bases not matched to a gene. CDR1 SGHAT and CDR2 FQNNGV come from the germline V gene. CDR3 residues: CASSSQGSKTYNEQFF. DNA for the CDR3: TGTGCCAGCAGCTCACAGGGGTCAAAGACCTACAATGAGCAGTTCTTC.

The CDR3 is CASSQDARQGEGGSYNSPLHF. The CDR3 DNA follows: TGTGCCAGCAGCCAAGATGCCCGACAGGGGGAAGGTGGCTCCTATAATTCACCCCTCCACTTT. J is TRBJ1-6 and V is TRBV4-2; TRBD1 aligns across 9 bases. With 0 bases clipped from V and 0 bases from J, the junction kept 12 bases outside the gene matches. CDR1 and CDR2 (germline): LGHNA, YNFKEQ. The CDR3 contains 21 residues.

This clone was observed once. The genes are TRBV13 and TRBJ2-2, with TRBD2 matching over 7 bases. V was pared by 5 bases and J by 0 bases, with 0 bases of the junction left unmatched. This CDR3 spans 14 amino acids. CDR1 and CDR2 from the germline V gene are PRHDT and FYEKMQ (reference sequence). The CDR3 DNA sequence: TGTGCCAGCAGCGGACTAGCGAACACCGGGGAGCTGTTTTTT. This sequence encodes CASSGLANTGELFF.

Concerning this clone: This CDR3 is also generated by other DNA sequences in the sample. J is TRBJ2-3 and V is TRBV10-3, with 8 positions matching TRBD1. This CDR3 has 16 amino acids. V was pared by 0 bases and J by 1 base, with 3 bases of the junction left unmatched. The germline V gene has CDR1 ENHRY and CDR2 SYGVKD. CDR3 loop: CAISESGQGGTDTQYF. CDR3 nucleotide sequence: TGTGCCATCAGTGAGTCCGGACAGGGTGGCACAGATACGCAGTATTTT.

The chain is built from TRBV19 and TRBJ2-1; TRBD1 might be the D (5 bases). The V end was cut by 5 bases, the J end by 4 bases, with 9 bases between. Per the germline V gene, CDR1 is LNHDA and CDR2 is SQIVND (reference sequence). CDR3 length: 13 residues. The CDR3 DNA reads TGTGCCAGTAGTCCAGACAGATACAATGAGCAGTTCTTC. This translates into CASSPDRYNEQFF.

The rearrangement joins TRBV6-5 to TRBJ1-6, with TRBD1 matching 7 bases. The V and J ends lost 5 bases and 9 bases, in that order; junction bases with no gene match: 7. Germline V gene lookup returns CDR1 MNHEY and CDR2 SVGAGI. The CDR3 covers 14 residues. The CDR3 region has the DNA TGTGCCAGCAGTAGGGACAGTGGGGGTTCACCCCTCCACTTT. This encodes CASSRDSGGSPLHF.

V gene TRBV10-1 combines with J gene TRBJ2-5; D ambiguous. This CDR3 is built from 12 residues. V lost 3 bases and J 5 bases, leaving 7 bases between the germline ends. Germline loops: CDR1 WNHNN, CDR2 SYGVQD (reference sequence). CDR3 sequence: CASSDGWETQYF. The CDR3 nucleotides are TGCGCCAGCAGTGACGGGTGGGAGACCCAGTACTTC.

This chain connects TRBV7-6 to TRBJ2-6, with 7 bases aligning to TRBD1. Losses at the gene ends were 5 bases for V and 3 bases for J; bases not matched to a gene: 4. Germline V gives CDR1 SGHVS, CDR2 FNYEAQ. CDR3 length equals 15 residues. The CDR3 here is CASSQGGLGANVLTF. DNA of the CDR3: TGTGCCAGCAGCCAAGGGGGCCTTGGGGCCAACGTCCTGACTTTC.

CDR3 bases: TGTGCCAGCAGCAAAGAGAAGCGCATCACAGATACGCAGTATTTT. It translates to CASSKEKRITDTQYF. The chain employs TRBV21-1 and TRBJ2-3; TRBD2 was called by the table and not checked on the DNA. TRBV21-1 is deemed a pseudogene. This CDR3 region has 15 residues.

This chain links TRBV7-2 with TRBJ2-1; the match to TRBD2 covers 11 bases. The V segment lost 2 bases and the J segment 6 bases; nucleotides outside the gene matches: 3. This CDR3 has 15 amino acids. Germline V gene sequence: CDR1 SGHTA, CDR2 FQGNSA. The CDR3 DNA sequence: TGTGCCAGCAGCTTATTAGCGGGGGGGCCCAATGAGCAGTTCTTC. Translating gives CASSLLAGGPNEQFF.

The V call is TRBV19, the J call TRBJ2-3, with D tentatively TRBD1 (8 bases). This CDR3 contains 17 residues. Looked up from germline, CDR1 is LNHDA and CDR2 is SQIVND (reference sequence). V was clipped by 5 bases and J by 4 bases, with 22 bases between them. The CDR3 is CASSPRQGRTSPDTQYF. The CDR3 region has the DNA TGTGCCAGTAGTCCAAGACAGGGGAGGACTAGTCCAGATACGCAGTATTTT.

This sequence joins TRBV7-9 and TRBJ1-1; perhaps TRBD1 as D (6 bases). Germline CDR1 and CDR2: SEHNR and FQNEAQ (reference sequence). The germline V and J ends were trimmed by 5 bases and 3 bases, with 10 bases remaining between them. The CDR3 has 13 residues. The CDR3 sequence: CASSKTGYTEAFF. In DNA, the CDR3 is TGTGCCAGCAGCAAAACAGGGTACACTGAAGCTTTCTTT.

V is TRBV27 and J is TRBJ2-1, with 9 bases lining up with TRBD2. J gave up 14 bases and V 7 bases, and 18 bases lay outside the gene matches. The CDR3 totals 15 residues. Germline loops: CDR1 MNHEY, CDR2 SMNVEV (reference sequence). The CDR3 nucleotides read TGTGCCAGCATCATCACCCCTGCGGCGGGAGGGCCGAAGTTCTTC. Translation gives CASIITPAAGGPKFF.

The V and J genes are TRBV4-3 and TRBJ2-2; TRBD1 is a possible D gene (5 bases). The CDR3 has 14 amino acids. Germline V gene sequence: CDR1 LGHNA, CDR2 YSLEER. V was pared by 3 bases and J by 1 base, with 6 bases between. The CDR3 DNA follows: TGCGCCAGCAGCCATACAGGGAACACCGGGGAGCTGTTTTTT. It translates to CASSHTGNTGELFF.

The gene calls are TRBV7-2 and TRBJ2-5, with 7 bases that match TRBD2. This CDR3 comprises 15 residues. Germline values: CDR1 SGHTA, CDR2 FQGNSA. V trimming: 1 base; J trimming: 7 bases; junction bases outside the gene matches: 9. For the CDR3, the DNA is TGTGCCAGCAGCTTAGTGGTTGTAGCGGGTGGGACCCAGTACTTC. It encodes CASSLVVVAGGTQYF.

The genes are TRBV19 and TRBJ1-1; the D is unclear. CDR1 is LNHDA and CDR2 is SQIVND in the germline V gene (reference sequence). This CDR3 has 15 residues. V lost 2 bases, J lost 6 bases, and 16 bases lay in between. This CDR3 is CASSITPASWPEAFF. CDR3 in DNA: TGTGCCAGTAGTATAACCCCGGCTAGTTGGCCTGAAGCTTTCTTT.

In its sample, this clone was seen a few times. The chain carries TRBV9 and TRBJ1-3, with TRBD1 matching over 8 bases. The germline CDR1 and CDR2 sequences are SGDLS and YYNGEE. The CDR3 is 15 residues long. Trimming took 0 bases from V and 4 from J; bases not matched to a gene: 3. CDR3 amino acids: CASSVDDRGGNTIYF. The DNA of the CDR3 is TGTGCCAGCAGCGTAGACGACAGGGGAGGAAACACCATATATTTT. The whole variable domain, filled in from reference TRBV9 and TRBJ1-3, reads DSGVTQTPKHLITATGQRVTLRCSPRSGDLSVYWYQQSLDQGLQFLIQYYNGEERAKGNILERFSAQQFPDLHSELNLSSLELGDSALYFCASSVDDRGGNTIYFGEGSWLTVV.

The CDR3 sequence: CASSLTGTGSRTGELFF. CDR3 in DNA: TGTGCCAGCAGCTTAACTGGGACAGGGAGCCGCACCGGGGAGCTGTTTTTT. The chain employs TRBV7-2 and TRBJ2-2, with 9 bases that match TRBD1. From germline, CDR1 is SGHTA and CDR2 FQGNSA. The CDR3 is made up of 17 amino acids. V was clipped by 2 bases and J by 4 bases; unmatched bases: 8.

The count of this clone is one. The chain joins TRBV7-2 to TRBJ2-3; possible D gene TRBD1, 5 bases. Trimming cost V 3 bases and J 0 bases, with 7 bases left between them. This CDR3 has 14 residues. Germline CDR1 is SGHTA and CDR2 is FQGNSA. The CDR3 DNA reads TGTGCCAGCAGCTTCAGGGCTAGCACAGATACGCAGTATTTT. It is translated as CASSFRASTDTQYF.

This clone was counted once. The V call is TRBV19, the J call TRBJ1-4; D might be TRBD1 (6 bases). The CDR3 consists of 14 residues. Per germline, CDR1 LNHDA and CDR2 SQIVND (reference sequence). The V gene lost 5 bases and the J gene lost 4 bases, with 11 bases spanning the gap. The CDR3 protein is CASSSRGFNEKLFF. The CDR3 DNA is TGTGCCAGTAGTTCCAGGGGTTTTAATGAAAAACTGTTTTTT.

V and J are TRBV10-3 and TRBJ2-1, with 7 positions matching TRBD2. This CDR3 has 14 amino acids. CDR1 and CDR2 (germline): ENHRY, SYGVKD. V shed 0 bases, J shed 10 bases, and the junction held 6 bases outside the gene matches. The CDR3: CAISESVQGGEQFF. CDR3 nucleotide sequence: TGTGCCATCAGTGAGTCGGTTCAGGGAGGGGAGCAGTTCTTC.